This TCR beta chain was sequenced during a study of blood T cell repertoires in COVID-19. Looking at the study overall: Both acute and convalescent COVID-19 samples were obtained from the United States, Italy and Spain. Sample material is recorded as cDNA or gDNA derived from T cells, B-cell-depleted T cells, or PBMCs.

Germline values: CDR1 SGHVS, CDR2 FNYEAQ. With 1 base removed from V and 7 bases from J, the gap between germline ends came to 13 bases. This CDR3 contains 14 residues. How the authors handled the data: From reference gene primer amplification, estimates of nucleated cell counts were derived. Sequenced by immunoSEQ multiplex PCR; TCRdb stores in-frame clones only, minus some. The D gene and trimming were derived from the DNA, and the V and J assignments and clone size from that table. The top ten hold roughly 4.6% of the sample, which has fewer than 85,000 clones, roughly 88% seen once. The chain has TRBV7-6 and TRBJ1-1, with D uncertain. Sequencing was done on a sample of peripheral blood. The sequence came from a human donor in a cohort sampled during active COVID-19. The CDR3 sequence is CASSLDGEVDEAFF. CDR3 DNA sequence: TGTGCCAGCAGCTTAGACGGGGAGGTCGATGAAGCTTTCTTT.